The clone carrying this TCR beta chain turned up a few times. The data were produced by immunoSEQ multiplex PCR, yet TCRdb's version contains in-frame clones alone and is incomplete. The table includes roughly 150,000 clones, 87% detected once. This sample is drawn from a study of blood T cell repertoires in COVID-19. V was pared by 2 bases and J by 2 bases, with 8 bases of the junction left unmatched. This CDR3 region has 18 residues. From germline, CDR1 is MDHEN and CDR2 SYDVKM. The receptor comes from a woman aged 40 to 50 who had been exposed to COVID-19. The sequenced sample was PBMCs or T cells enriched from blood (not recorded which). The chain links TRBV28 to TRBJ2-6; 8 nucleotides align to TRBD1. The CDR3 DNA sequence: TGTGCCAGCAGTTTACTACTCCGGACAGGGACTGGGGCCAACGTCCTGACTTTC. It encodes CASSLLLRTGTGANVLTF.